These 31 T cell receptor beta chains originate from one sample sequenced in a study of CD8 T cells in ankylosing spondylitis. For these TCRs, the target antigens are not known. Whole-study findings and limits: Apparently characteristic of ankylosing spondylitis blood was a TCR beta motif (under ten highly homologous variants).

Each CDR3 protein is one row after TCRdb ran MiXCR on the 5' RACE reads. The sample has fewer than 550,000 distinct CDR3 sequences, about 5% seen once. Sequenced: blood, either unsorted or a sorted T cell fraction (not recorded which). The receptor set was obtained from a male donor with ankylosing spondylitis.

The chain combines TRBV5-5 with TRBJ1-6; perhaps TRBD1 as D (6 bases). CDR1 and CDR2 from the germline V gene are SGHKS and YYEKEE (reference sequence). This CDR3 comprises 15 residues. V lost 3 bases and J 9 bases, leaving 16 bases between the germline ends. The CDR3 here is CASSSLTGEISPLHF. The CDR3 DNA sequence: TGTGCCAGCAGCTCGTTGACAGGAGAGATTTCACCCCTCCACTTT.

This clonotype was recorded at least ten times. Here the CDR3 reads CASSSRGRGGYTF. In nucleotides, the CDR3 is TGTGCCAGCAGCTCCAGAGGACGGGGCGGCTACACCTTC. The gene calls are TRBV7-2 and TRBJ1-2; possibly TRBD1 for D (5 bases). The germline V and J ends were trimmed by 4 bases and 8 bases, with 14 bases remaining between them. The V gene's germline CDR1 is SGHTA and CDR2 FQGNSA. The CDR3 contains 13 residues.

This clonotype was counted a few times. This chain joins TRBV29-1 and TRBJ2-1; 7 nucleotides align to TRBD1. The V gene end was trimmed by 7 bases and the J gene end by 10 bases; junction bases not matched to a gene: 7. Germline CDR1 reads SQVTM; CDR2 reads ANQGSEA. The CDR3 is 11 residues long. The DNA for the CDR3 is TGCAGCGCATCCGACAGGGTGGAGCAGTTCTTC. Protein: CSASDRVEQFF.

This clonotype was recorded at least ten times. The chain uses TRBV7-9 and TRBJ1-1; TRBD1 aligns across 8 bases. With 7 bases clipped from V and 0 bases from J, the junction kept 1 base outside the gene matches. CDR3 length equals 13 residues. Germline CDR1 reads SEHNR; CDR2 reads FQNEAQ (reference sequence). The CDR3 reads CASMGQVNTEAFF. CDR3 coding DNA: TGTGCCAGCATGGGACAGGTGAACACTGAAGCTTTCTTT.

This clonotype came up a few times. The rearrangement joins TRBV4-2 to TRBJ1-4; 11 bases line up with TRBD1. The CDR3 runs to 20 residues. The ends lost 3 bases at V and 7 bases at J; junction bases unmatched: 19. Germline V gene data show CDR1 as LGHNA and CDR2 as YNFKEQ. The DNA of the CDR3 is TGTGCCAGCAGCCATACTGGACAGGGGGCCTCGACACTCTCCGGTGAAAAACTGTTTTTT. Translation: CASSHTGQGASTLSGEKLFF.

This clonotype came up many times. The rearrangement uses TRBV5-1 and TRBJ2-5; the D gene is possibly TRBD1 (5 bases). Germline loops: CDR1 SGHRS, CDR2 YFSETQ. V lost 0 bases and J lost 1, with 13 bases in between. The CDR3 totals 16 residues. The CDR3 is CASSLEGPSGQETQYF. CDR3 nucleotide sequence: TGCGCCAGCAGCTTGGAGGGGCCCTCGGGCCAAGAGACCCAGTACTTC.

The rearrangement uses TRBV28 and TRBJ1-3; possible D gene TRBD1, 6 bases. Trimming stripped 7 bases from V and 2 bases from J, with 15 bases between. Germline V lookup: CDR1 MDHEN, CDR2 SYDVKM. The CDR3 has 15 residues. The CDR3 region is CASTPGGAAGNTIYF. The CDR3 DNA reads TGTGCCAGCACCCCTGGGGGGGCTGCTGGAAACACCATATATTTT.

In its sample, this clonotype was seen many times. J is TRBJ1-2 and V is TRBV6-5; D gene ambiguous. Trimming took off 2 bases at V and 6 bases at J, with 13 bases between the two ends. CDR1 and CDR2 (germline): MNHEY, SVGAGI. The CDR3 consists of 14 residues. The CDR3 protein is CASSYDPNPNGYTF. The CDR3 nucleotides read TGTGCCAGCAGTTACGACCCAAATCCGAATGGCTACACCTTC.

V is TRBV20-1 and J is TRBJ1-2, with 7 bases matching TRBD1. CDR3 length: 15 residues. Germline lookup yields CDR1 DFQATT and CDR2 SNEGSKA (reference sequence). V lost 0 bases to trimming and J lost 2 bases; unmatched junction nucleotides: 6. CDR3 in DNA: TGCAGTGCTAGAGATTCGGGACAGATAAACTATGGCTACACCTTC. Translated: CSARDSGQINYGYTF.

This clonotype was seen ten or more times. The chain recombines TRBV20-1 with TRBJ2-5, with D possibly being TRBD2 (5 bases). CDR3 length equals 14 residues. V lost 5 bases and J 3 bases, leaving 16 bases between the germline ends. Germline CDR1 DFQATT, CDR2 SNEGSKA (reference sequence). The CDR3 region is CSAPPVYGEETQYF. The CDR3, as DNA: TGCAGTGCTCCACCGGTTTACGGGGAAGAGACCCAGTACTTC.

This clonotype was detected ten times or more. V usage is TRBV6-1 and J usage is TRBJ2-1; 11 bases match TRBD2. CDR3 length: 18 amino acids. V lost 5 bases to trimming and J lost 1 base; unmatched junction nucleotides: 10. Germline V lookup: CDR1 MNHNS, CDR2 SASEGT. This chain's CDR3 is CASSRISGTSGSYNEQFF. The DNA for the CDR3 is TGTGCCAGCAGTCGAATCTCTGGGACTAGCGGTTCCTACAATGAGCAGTTCTTC.

In its sample, this clonotype was seen a few times. This may be a read error, as it is one base from a much larger clone. The chain recombines TRBV12-3 or TRBV12-4 with TRBJ1-6; tentatively, D is TRBD1 (5 bases). The CDR3 sequence is 12 residues long. This CDR3 is CASRGVRSHLHF. DNA for the CDR3: TGTGCCAGCAGGGGGGTCCGTTCACACCTCCACTTT.

This clonotype was observed many times. The J gene is TRBJ1-3, the V gene TRBV15; D call uncertain. The CDR3 loop spans 15 amino acids. Germline CDR1 LNHNV, CDR2 YYDKDF (reference sequence). Trimming removed 3 bases at V and 4 bases at J, with 13 bases between. The chain's CDR3 is CATSRSRLGGNTIYF. In nucleotides, the CDR3 is TGTGCCACCAGCAGGTCCCGGTTGGGGGGAAACACCATATATTTT.

This clonotype was picked up many times. The chain recombines TRBV28 with TRBJ1-5; D may be TRBD1 (6 bases). Germline values: CDR1 MDHEN, CDR2 SYDVKM. The CDR3 sequence is 14 residues long. V was trimmed by 2 bases and J by 5 bases, leaving 10 bases between them. The CDR3 nucleotides are TGTGCCAGCAGTTTAGGACAGAGGGATCAGCCCCAGCATTTT. Translating gives CASSLGQRDQPQHF.

This clonotype came up many times. The chain recombines TRBV7-9 with TRBJ1-2; possibly TRBD1 for D (6 bases). Germline V gives CDR1 SEHNR, CDR2 FQNEAQ (reference sequence). This CDR3 spans 14 amino acids. The germline V and J ends were trimmed by 4 bases and 8 bases, with 17 bases remaining between them. CDR3 DNA sequence: TGTGCCAGCAGCTCAGCGGGACACTCGGTAGGCTACACCTTC. As protein: CASSSAGHSVGYTF.

This clonotype was counted many times. Here the CDR3 reads CASSLESRRVETQYF. The DNA of the CDR3 is TGTGCCAGCAGCTTAGAAAGCAGACGCGTCGAGACCCAGTACTTC. The V gene is TRBV7-2, the J gene TRBJ2-5, with no clear D. This CDR3 spans 15 amino acids. Trimming cost V 1 base and J 5 bases, with 14 bases left between them. Germline CDR1 SGHTA, CDR2 FQGNSA.

This clonotype was detected ten times or more. The V and J genes are TRBV12-3 or TRBV12-4 and TRBJ1-1; D not resolved. Trimming pared 6 bases from V and 2 bases from J, leaving 13 bases between. There are 14 residues in the CDR3. Written as DNA, the CDR3 is TGTGCCAGCAGCCCGATCCCCTCTAACACTGAAGCTTTCTTT. Its translation is CASSPIPSNTEAFF.

This clonotype occurred many times. The chain combines TRBV6-1 with TRBJ1-4; D remains unclear. Trimming pared 8 bases from V and 0 bases from J, leaving 13 bases between. This CDR3 is built from 15 residues. CDR1 and CDR2 (germline): MNHNS, SASEGT. The CDR3 sequence is CASRKSTATNEKLFF. DNA of the CDR3: TGTGCCAGCCGAAAGTCGACTGCAACTAATGAAAAACTGTTTTTT.

This clonotype was counted at least ten times. This chain links TRBV28 with TRBJ1-2; the match to TRBD1 covers 9 bases. This CDR3 is built from 13 residues. Germline V gene sequence: CDR1 MDHEN, CDR2 SYDVKM. Losses at the gene ends were 10 bases for V and 5 bases for J; bases not matched to a gene: 8. This CDR3 reads CATGQGWNYGYTF. The CDR3 DNA reads as TGTGCCACGGGACAGGGATGGAATTATGGCTACACCTTC.

This clonotype was counted many times. The chain links TRBV7-2 to TRBJ2-1; D unresolved. There are 16 residues in the CDR3. The V end was cut by 0 bases, the J end by 3 bases, with 12 bases between. Germline CDR1 reads SGHTA; CDR2 reads FQGNSA. The CDR3, as DNA: TGTGCCAGCAGCTTAGCGCGTCTAAAGGACTACAATGAGCAGTTCTTC. Translation: CASSLARLKDYNEQFF.

This clonotype was detected only a few times. The chain couples TRBV11-2 to TRBJ2-2, with TRBD1 identical over 7 bases. The junction had 13 bases not matched to a gene; V was cut back by 5 bases and J by 7 bases. The length of the CDR3 is 16 residues. Looked up from germline, CDR1 is SGHAT and CDR2 is FQNNGV. CDR3 DNA sequence: TGTGCCAGCAGCCGAGACAGGGTCTTTGGAAGCGGGGAGCTGTTTTTT. Translation: CASSRDRVFGSGELFF.

This clonotype was found many times. The chain couples TRBV20-1 to TRBJ2-4; 12 bases are shared with TRBD2. Trimming at V came to 3 bases and at J to 0 bases, leaving 9 bases not matched to a gene. The germline V gene encodes CDR1 DFQATT and CDR2 SNEGSKA (reference sequence). This CDR3 is built from 18 residues. In DNA, the CDR3 is TGCAGTGCTAGTCGGCTAGCGGGAGGGCTGGAAGCCAAAAACATTCAGTACTTC. Its translation is CSASRLAGGLEAKNIQYF.

This clonotype was picked up many times. V and J are TRBV7-9 and TRBJ1-2; D is ambiguous. V dropped 5 bases and J dropped 5 bases, with 12 bases sitting between them. The CDR3 length is 13 residues. Germline loops: CDR1 SEHNR, CDR2 FQNEAQ (reference sequence). The CDR3 spells CASSPLGVYGYTF. The CDR3 region has the DNA TGTGCCAGCAGCCCTTTAGGAGTGTATGGCTACACCTTC.

This clonotype was detected many times. The chain couples TRBV11-2 to TRBJ2-2; tentative D call: TRBD2 (5 bases). The CDR3 sequence is 14 residues long. Germline V lookup: CDR1 SGHAT, CDR2 FQNNGV. V was shortened by 6 bases and J by 1 base, with 9 bases between the two germline ends. The CDR3 here is CASSGLLNTGELFF. CDR3 nucleotides: TGTGCCAGCAGTGGACTCCTGAACACCGGGGAGCTGTTTTTT.

This clonotype was seen ten or more times. V gene TRBV15 combines with J gene TRBJ1-2; D uncertain. The V end lost 5 bases, the J end lost 2 bases, and 15 bases lay between the germline ends. The CDR3 is made up of 15 amino acids. Germline CDR1 and CDR2: LNHNV and YYDKDF (reference sequence). CDR3 in amino acids: CATSESRNRNYGYTF. The CDR3 DNA reads as TGTGCCACCAGCGAGTCCCGAAACCGGAACTATGGCTACACCTTC.

This clonotype was seen more than once but under ten times. The V gene is TRBV7-6, the J gene TRBJ2-7; either TRBD1 or TRBD2 may supply D (5 bases each). The germline CDR1 and CDR2 sequences are SGHVS and FNYEAQ. Trimming cost V 7 bases and J 6 bases, with 16 bases left between them. The CDR3 consists of 13 residues. The CDR3 DNA reads as TGTGCCAGCAACCGCATGGGGACGTCCGAGCAGTACTTC. It specifies CASNRMGTSEQYF.

The sample holds many counts of this clonotype. This rearrangement joins TRBV28 to TRBJ1-2, with a tentative D call TRBD1 (5 bases). Between the trimmed V and J ends, which lost 6 bases and 7 bases, there was a span of 12 bases. The CDR3 consists of 12 residues. Germline CDR1 reads MDHEN; CDR2 reads SYDVKM. The CDR3: CASSTQGRGYTF. In DNA form, the CDR3 reads TGTGCCAGCAGCACCCAGGGTCGTGGCTACACCTTC.

This clonotype was seen at least ten times. This rearrangement joins TRBV13 to TRBJ2-5; TRBD1 matches 7 bases. This CDR3 has 12 amino acids. Germline V gene sequence: CDR1 PRHDT, CDR2 FYEKMQ (reference sequence). The junction had 2 bases not matched to a gene; V was cut back by 6 bases and J by 4 bases. In nucleotides, the CDR3 is TGTGCCAGCAGGCGACAGGGAGAGACCCAGTACTTC. Residues: CASRRQGETQYF.

This clonotype has a count of ten or more. This sequence joins TRBV20-1 and TRBJ2-5; TRBD2 is a possible D gene (5 bases). The CDR3 covers 14 residues. In germline, CDR1 is DFQATT, CDR2 SNEGSKA (reference sequence). V gave up 5 bases and J gave up 4 bases, with 17 bases separating them. CDR3 sequence: CSAVDRERIETQYF. The CDR3 DNA reads as TGCAGTGCTGTTGACCGGGAACGGATAGAGACCCAGTACTTC.

Ten or more counts support this clonotype. The chain recombines TRBV11-2 with TRBJ2-3, with D possibly TRBD2 on 6 matching bases. Germline values: CDR1 SGHAT, CDR2 FQNNGV. V shed 3 bases and J shed 0 bases, with 10 bases lying between them. The CDR3 totals 15 residues. CDR3 sequence (DNA): TGTGCCAGCAGCTTCGTTCGGGGGAGCACAGATACGCAGTATTTT. Translation gives CASSFVRGSTDTQYF.

This clonotype was found many times. CDR3 in amino acids: CASRRSGGEYGYTF. For the CDR3, the DNA is TGCGCCAGCAGGAGGTCAGGGGGCGAATATGGCTACACCTTC. The gene calls are TRBV5-1 and TRBJ1-2; 8 positions match TRBD1. The germline V gene encodes CDR1 SGHRS and CDR2 YFSETQ. CDR3 size: 14 residues. V shed 5 bases and J 5 bases; nucleotides not matched to a gene: 8.